A selection of T cell receptor beta chains follows, all from one sample in a study of T-cell memory formation after mild COVID-19. In TCRdb, the 5' RACE reads were re-called with MiXCR into one record per CDR3 protein. The sample contains approximately 250,000 distinct CDR3 sequences, 16% of which appear only once. The sample taken for sequencing was PBMCs or a T cell subset sorted from them (not recorded which). The receptors were gathered from a man younger than 35 who had mild COVID-19 (a few samples of this study predate the infection). Cell type and time point are not known. The CDR3 runs from the conserved cysteine through the conserved F or W. Fields, in order: CDR3 protein, CDR3 DNA, D gene, J gene, clone size, V gene. The D gene is left open where the match is weak. Size tells how often a clone was seen (once, few, many) or the class of an expanded clone, and some rows leave it out.

cdr3_aa: CATSNVFRGADTQYF
cdr3_nt: TGTGCCACCAGCAACGTCTTCCGGGGAGCAGATACGCAGTATTTT
d_call: NA
j_call: TRBJ2-3
clone_size: few
v_call: TRBV15

cdr3_aa: CASTPQATNQPQHF
cdr3_nt: TGTGCCAGCACCCCCCAGGCCACCAATCAGCCCCAGCATTTT
d_call: NA
j_call: TRBJ1-5
clone_size: few
v_call: TRBV12-3/TRBV12-4

cdr3_aa: CASSPLLNNYGYTF
cdr3_nt: TGTGCCAGCTCTCCCCTGCTAAATAACTATGGCTACACCTTC
d_call: NA
j_call: TRBJ1-2
clone_size: NA
v_call: TRBV27

cdr3_aa: CASRPTRVWKYRYGYTF
cdr3_nt: TGTGCCAGCAGACCAACCCGGGTTTGGAAATATCGGTATGGCTACACCTTC
d_call: NA
j_call: TRBJ1-2
clone_size: few
v_call: TRBV6-5

cdr3_aa: CATRTGPSPLHF
cdr3_nt: TGTGCCACCCGGACAGGGCCTTCACCCCTCCACTTT
d_call: TRBD1
j_call: TRBJ1-6
clone_size: few
v_call: TRBV10-3

cdr3_aa: CASTPGNQPQHF
cdr3_nt: TGTGCCAGCACCCCAGGGAATCAGCCCCAGCATTTT
d_call: NA
j_call: TRBJ1-5
clone_size: NA
v_call: TRBV6-2/TRBV6-3

cdr3_aa: CSVDLQGYGYTF
cdr3_nt: TGCAGCGTTGATCTACAGGGTTATGGCTACACCTTC
d_call: NA
j_call: TRBJ1-2
clone_size: few
v_call: TRBV29-1

cdr3_aa: CSARVGGGSGTQYF
cdr3_nt: TGCAGTGCTAGGGTCGGGGGGGGTAGCGGTACGCAGTATTTT
d_call: TRBD2
j_call: TRBJ2-3
clone_size: NA
v_call: TRBV20-1

cdr3_aa: CSASARYNEQFF
cdr3_nt: TGCAGTGCTTCCGCCCGGTACAATGAGCAGTTCTTC
d_call: NA
j_call: TRBJ2-1
clone_size: NA
v_call: TRBV20-1

cdr3_aa: CSARRVWLTEAFF
cdr3_nt: TGCAGTGCTAGGAGGGTATGGCTCACTGAAGCTTTCTTT
d_call: NA
j_call: TRBJ1-1
clone_size: NA
v_call: TRBV20-1

cdr3_aa: CSVDSPTSYQETQYF
cdr3_nt: TGCAGCGTTGATTCCCCAACATCGTACCAAGAGACCCAGTACTTC
d_call: NA
j_call: TRBJ2-5
clone_size: NA
v_call: TRBV29-1

cdr3_aa: CASSRPLTGGANVLTF
cdr3_nt: TGTGCCAGCAGCCGACCGCTGACAGGAGGGGCCAACGTCCTGACTTTC
d_call: NA
j_call: TRBJ2-6
clone_size: NA
v_call: TRBV5-6

cdr3_aa: CASSPSDNQPQHF
cdr3_nt: TGTGCCAGCTCACCCTCGGATAATCAGCCCCAGCATTTT
d_call: NA
j_call: TRBJ1-5
clone_size: many
v_call: TRBV18

cdr3_aa: CATSGALNTEAFF
cdr3_nt: TGTGCCACCAGCGGGGCGCTGAACACTGAAGCTTTCTTT
d_call: NA
j_call: TRBJ1-1
clone_size: many
v_call: TRBV15

cdr3_aa: CASSGQGAADEQFF
cdr3_nt: TGCGCCAGCAGCGGGCAGGGGGCCGCCGATGAGCAGTTCTTC
d_call: TRBD1
j_call: TRBJ2-1
clone_size: few
v_call: TRBV10-1

cdr3_aa: CATSPGQGYEQFF
cdr3_nt: TGTGCCACCAGTCCGGGACAGGGGTATGAGCAGTTCTTC
d_call: TRBD1
j_call: TRBJ2-1
clone_size: NA
v_call: TRBV15

cdr3_aa: CASSLASEQYF
cdr3_nt: TGTGCCAGCAGCTTGGCCAGCGAGCAGTACTTC
d_call: NA
j_call: TRBJ2-7
clone_size: few
v_call: TRBV5-6

cdr3_aa: CASSSGAPFGYTF
cdr3_nt: TGTGCCAGCAGCTCAGGGGCGCCTTTCGGCTACACCTTC
d_call: NA
j_call: TRBJ1-2
clone_size: few
v_call: TRBV7-9

cdr3_aa: CASSQVAAPSGNTIYF
cdr3_nt: TGTGCCAGCAGCCAAGTGGCCGCTCCGTCTGGAAACACCATATATTTT
d_call: NA
j_call: TRBJ1-3
clone_size: NA
v_call: TRBV14

cdr3_aa: CASTEVAGAPYEQYF
cdr3_nt: TGTGCCAGCACCGAGGTCGCAGGGGCTCCCTACGAACAGTACTTC
d_call: NA
j_call: TRBJ2-7
clone_size: NA
v_call: TRBV7-2

cdr3_aa: CASSRQGQGYGYTF
cdr3_nt: TGTGCCAGTAGTCGACAGGGGCAGGGCTATGGCTACACCTTC
d_call: TRBD1
j_call: TRBJ1-2
clone_size: NA
v_call: TRBV19

cdr3_aa: CASSLPGPPFEQYF
cdr3_nt: TGTGCCAGCAGCCTCCCGGGGCCCCCTTTCGAGCAGTACTTC
d_call: NA
j_call: TRBJ2-7
clone_size: few
v_call: TRBV5-4

cdr3_aa: CSARTGTAWDEQFF
cdr3_nt: TGCAGTGCTAGGACGGGGACGGCGTGGGATGAGCAGTTCTTC
d_call: NA
j_call: TRBJ2-1
clone_size: few
v_call: TRBV20-1

cdr3_aa: CASVQSGGADTQYF
cdr3_nt: TGTGCTAGTGTCCAGAGCGGGGGGGCAGATACGCAGTATTTT
d_call: TRBD2
j_call: TRBJ2-3
clone_size: few
v_call: TRBV12-5

cdr3_aa: CASSPRLAGGSMETQYF
cdr3_nt: TGTGCCAGCAGTCCCCGACTAGCGGGGGGCTCCATGGAGACCCAGTACTTC
d_call: TRBD2
j_call: TRBJ2-5
clone_size: few
v_call: TRBV12-3/TRBV12-4

cdr3_aa: CPSSYSTGRAYEQYF
cdr3_nt: TGTCCCAGCAGTTACTCGACAGGCAGGGCCTACGAGCAGTACTTC
d_call: NA
j_call: TRBJ2-7
clone_size: NA
v_call: TRBV6-5

cdr3_aa: CASSDSSGGATDTQYF
cdr3_nt: TGTGCCAGCAGTGACTCTAGCGGGGGGGCCACAGATACGCAGTATTTT
d_call: TRBD2
j_call: TRBJ2-3
clone_size: few
v_call: TRBV6-4

cdr3_aa: CASSKVRGTGSPLHF
cdr3_nt: TGTGCCAGCAGCAAAGTCAGGGGAACGGGGTCACCCCTCCACTTT
d_call: NA
j_call: TRBJ1-6
clone_size: few
v_call: TRBV6-2/TRBV6-3

cdr3_aa: CSAPFSGLTDTQYF
cdr3_nt: TGCAGTGCTCCCTTTAGCGGGCTCACAGATACGCAGTATTTT
d_call: TRBD2
j_call: TRBJ2-3
clone_size: NA
v_call: TRBV20-1

cdr3_aa: CSARDPGGQGTDTQYF
cdr3_nt: TGCAGTGCTAGAGATCCCGGGGGGCAAGGCACAGATACGCAGTATTTT
d_call: NA
j_call: TRBJ2-3
clone_size: NA
v_call: TRBV20-1

cdr3_aa: CASKIGQGSYEQFF
cdr3_nt: TGTGCCAGCAAGATAGGACAGGGATCCTATGAGCAGTTCTTC
d_call: TRBD1
j_call: TRBJ2-1
clone_size: few
v_call: TRBV6-5

cdr3_aa: CASSPRRYSNQPQHF
cdr3_nt: TGTGCCAGCAGTCCCAGGAGGTATAGCAATCAGCCCCAGCATTTT
d_call: NA
j_call: TRBJ1-5
clone_size: once
v_call: TRBV12-3/TRBV12-4

cdr3_aa: CASSPSQGSRTEAFF
cdr3_nt: TGTGCCAGCTCACCATCACAGGGTTCGAGGACTGAAGCTTTCTTT
d_call: NA
j_call: TRBJ1-1
clone_size: NA
v_call: TRBV18

cdr3_aa: CASSYSGRDNSPLHF
cdr3_nt: TGTGCCAGCAGTTACTCGGGGCGAGATAATTCACCCCTCCACTTT
d_call: NA
j_call: TRBJ1-6
clone_size: few
v_call: TRBV6-5

cdr3_aa: CSARGQGSQYF
cdr3_nt: TGCAGTGCTAGGGGACAGGGGTCGCAGTATTTT
d_call: TRBD1
j_call: TRBJ2-3
clone_size: NA
v_call: TRBV20-1

cdr3_aa: CATSDPGTSDTQYF
cdr3_nt: TGTGCCACCAGTGACCCCGGGACTTCTGATACGCAGTATTTT
d_call: NA
j_call: TRBJ2-3
clone_size: few
v_call: TRBV24-1